The 29 T cell receptor beta chains presented below share a single source sample, sequenced in a study of breast tumors, draining lymph nodes, adjacent tissues. TCRdb processed the multiplex PCR reads anew with MiXCR; each CDR3 protein has one entry. The sample consists of about 66,000 distinct CDR3 sequences, less than 50% of them appearing once. The sample consisted of breast tumor tissue. These receptors all stem from a female donor with breast cancer. Some clones in this sample may be carry-over from other donors' samples.

The chain uses TRBV29-1 and TRBJ2-1; D may match TRBD1 or TRBD2 (6 bases each). The CDR3 runs to 14 residues. The ends were cut back, 5 bases at V and 10 bases at J, with 21 bases in the middle. CDR1 is SQVTM, CDR2 ANQGSEA, per germline. CDR3 in amino acids: CSVKSRGTQSEQFF. In DNA form, the CDR3 reads TGCAGCGTTAAATCGAGGGGGACTCAGTCCGAGCAGTTCTTC.

Points on this clonotype: This may be a read error: a much more frequent sequence differs by one nucleotide. The conserved phenylalanine or tryptophan normally closing the CDR3 is absent here, so this likely arose from a read error. V is TRBV11-3 and J is TRBJ2-1; possibly TRBD1 or TRBD2 for D (7 bases each). The CDR3 runs 18 residues. The germline V gene has CDR1 SGHNT and CDR2 YENEEA. V lost 5 bases to trimming and J lost 2 bases, with 22 bases between them. The CDR3 coding sequence is TGTGCCAGCAGCCCAGGGGGGGTTGTAGCTGTAGCCTACAATGAGCAGTTCCTC. It codes for CASSPGGVVAVAYNEQFL.

J is TRBJ1-5 and V is TRBV28, with D hard to call. Germline values: CDR1 MDHEN, CDR2 SYDVKM. Trimming removed 0 bases at V and 11 bases at J, with 14 bases between. The CDR3 is 14 residues long. The CDR3 sequence is CASSLWGREETQHF. In DNA form, the CDR3 reads TGTGCCAGCAGTTTATGGGGGAGGGAAGAGACCCAGCATTTT.

Worth noting for this clonotype: The conserved final phenylalanine or tryptophan is absent from the CDR3, which likely points to a read error. The chain employs TRBV24-1 and TRBJ1-1, with D unclear. V lost 3 bases and J lost 2, with 3 bases in between. This CDR3 has 12 amino acids. The germline gives CDR1 KGHDR, CDR2 SFDVKD. DNA of the CDR3: TGTGCCACCAGTGATCCCAACACTGAAGCTTTCTCC. It codes for CATSDPNTEAFS.

With regard to this clonotype: The junction departs from the called germline gene at one end, perhaps through a read error. The chain couples TRBV12-3 or TRBV12-4 to TRBJ1-4; 8 bases match TRBD1. The CDR3 covers 16 residues. The CDR3 DNA follows: TGTGCCAGCTCTGCGACAGGGGCCCTTTACAATGAAGAACTGTTTTTT. It codes for CASSATGALYNEELFF.

This clonotype was seen repeatedly, ten times or more. A much bigger clone sits one base away, suggesting this may be a read error. The chain employs TRBV20-1 and TRBJ2-1; D possibly matches TRBD1 or TRBD2 (5 bases each). The CDR3 is made up of 14 amino acids. Germline V gene sequence: CDR1 DFQATT, CDR2 SNEGSKA (reference sequence). The ends were cut back, 0 bases at V and 9 bases at J, with 15 bases in the middle. The CDR3 reads CSARDEGLRAEQFF. In DNA form, the CDR3 reads TGCAGTGCTAGAGATGAGGGGCTCAGAGCTGAGCAGTTCTTC.

This chain joins TRBV2 and TRBJ1-2; 8 bases are a match to TRBD1. The CDR3 totals 14 residues. The junction had 9 bases not matched to a gene; V was cut back by 6 bases and J by 6 bases. Germline lookup yields CDR1 SNHLY and CDR2 FYNNEI. CDR3 loop: CASRPGQDYNGYTF. Written as DNA, the CDR3 is TGTGCCAGCAGGCCGGGACAGGACTACAATGGCTACACCTTC.

In its sample, this clonotype was seen many times. This rearrangement joins TRBV4-1 to TRBJ2-3; 10 bases align to TRBD2. V was clipped by 1 base and J by 2 bases; unmatched bases: 6. This CDR3 spans 17 amino acids. Germline CDR1 reads MGHRA; CDR2 reads YSYEKL. The CDR3 spells CASSQAVAGGHTDTQYF. As DNA, the CDR3 is TGCGCCAGCAGCCAAGCTGTAGCGGGGGGACACACAGATACGCAGTATTTT.

This clonotype was recorded many times. The rearrangement uses TRBV27 and TRBJ2-2; D gene ambiguous. Germline V gene sequence: CDR1 MNHEY, CDR2 SMNVEV (reference sequence). The CDR3 loop spans 12 amino acids. V lost 6 bases and J lost 5, with 7 bases in between. In DNA form, the CDR3 reads TGTGCCAGCAGACGATGGACCGGGGAGCTGTTTTTT. This sequence encodes CASRRWTGELFF.

The chain couples TRBV14 to TRBJ2-7; 13 nucleotides agree with TRBD2. Germline CDR1 and CDR2: SGHDN and FVKESK. The CDR3 covers 17 residues. V dropped 4 bases and J dropped 2; count of bases not matched to a gene: 8. CDR3 sequence reads: CASSRRTSGRNPYEQYF. CDR3 sequence (DNA): TGTGCCAGCAGCCGACGGACTAGCGGGAGAAATCCCTACGAGCAGTACTTC. Full variable domain (remainder filled in from reference TRBV14 and TRBJ2-7): EAGVTQFPSHSVIEKGQTVTLRCDPISGHDNLYWYRRVMGKEIKFLLHFVKESKQDESGMPNNRFLAERTGGTYSTLKVQPAELEDSGVYFCASSRRTSGRNPYEQYFGPGTRLTVT.

Ten or more counts support this clonotype. This rearrangement joins TRBV7-3 to TRBJ2-1; no clear D gene. V lost 4 bases and J 0 bases, leaving 13 bases between the germline ends. In germline, CDR1 is SGHTA, CDR2 FQGTGA. The CDR3 totals 16 residues. In DNA, the CDR3 is TGTGCCAGCAGCTCCTCCGACCGGAGCTCCTACAATGAGCAGTTCTTC. Its translation is CASSSSDRSSYNEQFF.

This clonotype has a count of ten or more. The chain is built from TRBV30 and TRBJ2-3, with 10 positions matching TRBD2. CDR3 length: 15 residues. The germline gives CDR1 GTSNPN, CDR2 SVGIG (reference sequence). J gave up 2 bases and V 0 bases, and 2 bases lay outside the gene matches. The chain's CDR3 is CAWSVLAGVTDTQYF. As DNA, the CDR3 is TGTGCCTGGAGTGTGCTAGCGGGAGTCACAGATACGCAGTATTTT.

This clonotype has just a few counts. Germline and junction disagree at one end, which may indicate a read error. V and J are TRBV5-4 and TRBJ1-2; TRBD1 might be the D (6 bases). From germline, CDR1 is SGHNT and CDR2 YYREEE (reference sequence). CDR3 length: 13 residues. CDR3 protein: CASRATGTDGYAF. CDR3 DNA sequence: TGTGCCAGCAGGGCGACAGGCACGGATGGCTACGCCTTC.

This clonotype was detected ten times or more. The gene calls are TRBV18 and TRBJ1-4; D unclear. This CDR3 contains 13 residues. Looked up from germline, CDR1 is KGHSH and CDR2 is LQKENI. Trimming shortened V by 8 bases and J by 7 bases, and 14 bases separated the two germline ends. Here the CDR3 reads CASRDGMIEKLFF. The CDR3 bases are TGTGCCAGCCGTGACGGAATGATTGAAAAACTGTTTTTT.

Ten or more counts support this clonotype. This rearrangement joins TRBV21-1 to TRBJ1-6; no check of the table's D call, TRBD1, against the DNA was made. TRBV21-1 is tagged as a pseudogene. The length of the CDR3 is 17 residues. This chain's CDR3 is CASSTSDRDMDRITLHF. Here the CDR3 DNA reads TGTGCCAGCAGCACCTCCGACCGGGACATGGATCGAATAACCCTCCACTTT.

On this clonotype itself: At one of its ends the junction is not consistent with the germline gene, which may arise from a read error. The chain combines TRBV19 with TRBJ2-4, with D possibly TRBD2 on 6 matching bases. This CDR3 has 17 residues. The germline CDR1 and CDR2 sequences are LNHDA and SQIVND (reference sequence). CDR3 amino acids: CASSFRVGKLAKNIQSF. The CDR3 DNA follows: TGTGCCAGTAGTTTTAGAGTTGGCAAACTAGCCAAAAACATTCAGTCCTTC.

The J gene is TRBJ2-3, the V gene TRBV7-6; TRBD2 matches 9 bases. Trimming removed 5 bases from V and 6 bases from J; junction bases left unmatched: 9. Per germline, CDR1 SGHVS and CDR2 FNYEAQ. The CDR3 spans 15 residues. CDR3 region: CASSPGVAGVDTQYF. The DNA of the CDR3 is TGTGCCAGCAGCCCCGGGGTAGCGGGAGTTGATACGCAGTATTTT.

The chain couples TRBV20-1 to TRBJ1-2; the D is unclear. Trimming shortened V by 5 bases and J by 5 bases, and 21 bases separated the two germline ends. This CDR3 contains 15 residues. Germline loops: CDR1 DFQATT, CDR2 SNEGSKA (reference sequence). CDR3: CSAPRAGQEEYGYTF. CDR3 DNA: TGCAGTGCTCCAAGGGCGGGTCAGGAAGAATATGGCTACACCTTC.

V is TRBV10-3 and J is TRBJ1-5; 8 bases line up with TRBD1. V shed 4 bases, J shed 11 bases, and the junction held 10 bases outside the gene matches. Germline CDR1 reads ENHRY; CDR2 reads SYGVKD. This CDR3 is 14 amino acids long. The CDR3 loop is CAISGGTGRETQHF. CDR3 sequence (DNA): TGTGCCATCAGTGGGGGGACAGGTCGAGAGACCCAGCATTTT.

The chain employs TRBV18 and TRBJ2-7; D not certain. Germline CDR1 and CDR2: KGHSH and LQKENI. The CDR3 contains 15 residues. The V end lost 1 base, the J end lost 2 bases, and 12 bases lay between the germline ends. In DNA, the CDR3 is TGTGCCAGCTCACCACAGTTGGCCGTAACCTACGAGCAGTACTTC. Residues: CASSPQLAVTYEQYF.

This clonotype has ten or more counts. The chain links TRBV19 to TRBJ2-7, with 7 bases aligning to TRBD1. With 2 bases clipped from V and 4 bases from J, the junction kept 8 bases outside the gene matches. The CDR3 extends over 15 amino acids. Germline V CDR1 and CDR2: LNHDA, SQIVND (reference sequence). The CDR3 nucleotides read TGTGCCAGTAGTATATTACTGGGACAGAGATACGAGCAGTACTTC. Its translation is CASSILLGQRYEQYF. The full variable domain, with the rest looked up from reference TRBV19 and TRBJ2-7, is DGGITQSPKYLFRKEGQNVTLSCEQNLNHDAMYWYRQDPGQGLRLIYYSQIVNDFQKGDIAEGYSVSREKKESFPLTVTSAQKNPTAFYLCASSILLGQRYEQYFGPGTRLTVT.

This clonotype came up many times. J is TRBJ2-1 and V is TRBV11-2, with TRBD2 matching over 7 bases. Germline lookup yields CDR1 SGHAT and CDR2 FQNNGV. V was pared by 3 bases and J by 4 bases, with 12 bases of the junction left unmatched. This CDR3 has 17 residues. The CDR3 region is CASSLRWGGKKYNEQFF. As DNA, the CDR3 is TGTGCCAGCAGCTTGAGATGGGGGGGTAAAAAATACAATGAGCAGTTCTTC.

This clonotype was observed at least ten times. This chain uses TRBV12-3 or TRBV12-4 with TRBJ2-1; 10 nucleotides align to TRBD2. J was trimmed by 5 bases and V by 7 bases; bases with no gene match: 5. The CDR3 has 14 amino acids. CDR3 coding DNA: TGTGCCAGCACCCTAGCGGGGGCCAACAATGAGCAGTTCTTC. Protein product: CASTLAGANNEQFF.

The V gene is TRBV7-2, the J gene TRBJ2-1, with D possibly TRBD2 on 6 matching bases. V lost 5 bases to trimming and J lost 4 bases, with 18 bases between them. Germline-derived CDR1 and CDR2 are SGHTA and FQGNSA. The CDR3 length is 16 residues. CDR3 loop: CASSKEGSLAYNEQFF. The CDR3 region has the DNA TGTGCCAGCAGCAAAGAAGGGAGTCTAGCGTACAATGAGCAGTTCTTC.

This clonotype is deemed medium-sized. This chain links TRBV7-9 with TRBJ1-2, with D possibly TRBD1 on 5 matching bases. This CDR3 is 15 amino acids long. Trimming removed 2 bases from V and 4 bases from J, with 14 bases in between. Germline V gives CDR1 SEHNR, CDR2 FQNEAQ (reference sequence). The CDR3 region has the DNA TGTGCCAGCAGCTTAAACAGCGACGGGGGCTATGGCTACACCTTC. Protein: CASSLNSDGGYGYTF.

Comment on this clonotype: At one end, the junction sequence differs from germline, possibly due to a read error. The V call is TRBV19, the J call TRBJ1-2; tentatively, D is TRBD1 (6 bases). The CDR3 is 13 amino acids. Germline CDR1 and CDR2: LNHDA and SQIVND (reference sequence). CDR3: CASSIPRGRGHTF. CDR3 coding DNA: TGCGCCAGTAGTATTCCCAGGGGTCGTGGCCACACCTTC.

In its sample, this clonotype was seen once. The rearrangement uses TRBV5-6 and TRBJ2-3; 16 nucleotides align to TRBD2. The germline V gene has CDR1 SGHDT and CDR2 YYEEEE. V lost 3 bases, J lost 0 bases, and 1 base stayed unmatched. The CDR3 sequence is 17 residues long. CDR3 amino acids: CASSSGLAGGSTDTQYF. CDR3 bases: TGTGCCAGCAGCTCGGGACTAGCGGGGGGGAGCACAGATACGCAGTATTTT.

The V call is TRBV10-3, the J call TRBJ2-7; a possible D gene is TRBD2 (6 bases). The CDR3 consists of 20 residues. V dropped 8 bases and J dropped 6 bases, with 38 bases sitting between them. CDR1 ENHRY and CDR2 SYGVKD come from the germline V gene. The CDR3 is CAIGGERSSRIRLSTSEQYF. The CDR3 coding sequence is TGTGCCATCGGCGGGGAGCGATCCTCCCGAATCCGACTCTCAACTAGCGAGCAGTACTTC.

In this sample, this clonotype turned up many times. The chain employs TRBV19 and TRBJ2-1, with 8 bases lining up with TRBD1. Trimming took 10 bases from V and 8 from J; bases not matched to a gene: 13. Germline loops: CDR1 LNHDA, CDR2 SQIVND (reference sequence). The CDR3 extends over 14 amino acids. CDR3 sequence reads: CATWDRKGLDEQFF. In DNA form, the CDR3 reads TGTGCCACCTGGGACAGGAAGGGTCTTGATGAGCAGTTCTTC.